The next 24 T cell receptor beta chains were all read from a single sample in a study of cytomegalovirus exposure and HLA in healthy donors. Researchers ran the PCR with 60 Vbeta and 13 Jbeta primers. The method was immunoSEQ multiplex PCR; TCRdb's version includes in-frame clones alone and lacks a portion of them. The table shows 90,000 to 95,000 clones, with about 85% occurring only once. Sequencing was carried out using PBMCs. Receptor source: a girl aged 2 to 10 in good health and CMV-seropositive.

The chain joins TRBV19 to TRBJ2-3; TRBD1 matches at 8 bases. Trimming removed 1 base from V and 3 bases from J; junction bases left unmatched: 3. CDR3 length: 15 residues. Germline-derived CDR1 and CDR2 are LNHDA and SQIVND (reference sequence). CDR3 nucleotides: TGTGCCAGTAGTATAGGCGGACAGGGAACAGATACGCAGTATTTT. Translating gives CASSIGGQGTDTQYF.

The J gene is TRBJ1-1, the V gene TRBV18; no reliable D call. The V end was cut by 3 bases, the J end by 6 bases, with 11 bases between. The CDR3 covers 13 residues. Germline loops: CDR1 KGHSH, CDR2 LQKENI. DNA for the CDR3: TGTGCCAGCTCACCGACATGGGGAGCTGAAGCTTTCTTT. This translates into CASSPTWGAEAFF.

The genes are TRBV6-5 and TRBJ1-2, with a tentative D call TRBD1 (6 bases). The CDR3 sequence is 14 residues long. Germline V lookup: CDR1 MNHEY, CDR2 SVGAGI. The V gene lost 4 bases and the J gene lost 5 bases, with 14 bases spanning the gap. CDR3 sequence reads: CASSFGTSKYGYTF. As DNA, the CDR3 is TGTGCCAGCAGTTTTGGGACAAGCAAGTATGGCTACACCTTC.

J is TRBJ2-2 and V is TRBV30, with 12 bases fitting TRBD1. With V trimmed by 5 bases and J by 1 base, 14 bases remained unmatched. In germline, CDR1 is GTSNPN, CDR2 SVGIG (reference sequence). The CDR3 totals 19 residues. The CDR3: CAWERSPGQGALNTGELFF. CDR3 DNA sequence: TGTGCCTGGGAGCGTAGCCCGGGACAGGGGGCCCTGAACACCGGGGAGCTGTTTTTT.

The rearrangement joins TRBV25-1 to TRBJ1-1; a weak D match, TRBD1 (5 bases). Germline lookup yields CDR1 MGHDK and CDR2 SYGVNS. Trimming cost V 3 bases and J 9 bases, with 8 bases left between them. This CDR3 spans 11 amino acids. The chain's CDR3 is CASSEGLKAFF. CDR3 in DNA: TGTGCCAGCAGTGAGGGACTCAAAGCTTTCTTT. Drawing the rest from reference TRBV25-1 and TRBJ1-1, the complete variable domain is EADIYQTPRYLVIGTGKKITLECSQTMGHDKMYWYQQDPGMELHLIHYSYGVNSTEKGDLSSESTVSRIRTEHFPLTLESARPSHTSQYLCASSEGLKAFFGQGTRLTVV.

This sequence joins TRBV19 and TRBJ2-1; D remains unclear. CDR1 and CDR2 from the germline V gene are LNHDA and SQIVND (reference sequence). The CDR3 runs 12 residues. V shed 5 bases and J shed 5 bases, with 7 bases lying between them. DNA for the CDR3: TGTGCCAGTAGTCAGATCAACAATGAGCAGTTCTTC. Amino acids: CASSQINNEQFF.

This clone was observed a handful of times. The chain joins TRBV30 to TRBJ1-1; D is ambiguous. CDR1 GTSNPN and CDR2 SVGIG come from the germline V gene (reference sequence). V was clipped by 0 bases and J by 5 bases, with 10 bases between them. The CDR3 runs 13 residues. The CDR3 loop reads CAWSVRSGTEAFF. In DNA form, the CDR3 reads TGTGCCTGGAGTGTACGATCGGGGACTGAAGCTTTCTTT.

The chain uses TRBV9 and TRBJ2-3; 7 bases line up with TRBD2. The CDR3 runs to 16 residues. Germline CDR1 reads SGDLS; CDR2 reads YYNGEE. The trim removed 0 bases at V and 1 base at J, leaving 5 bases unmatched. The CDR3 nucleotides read TGTGCCAGCAGCGTAGGGGCGGGAGTGGGCACAGATACGCAGTATTTT. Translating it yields CASSVGAGVGTDTQYF. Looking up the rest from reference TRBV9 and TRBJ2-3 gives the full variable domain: DSGVTQTPKHLITATGQRVTLRCSPRSGDLSVYWYQQSLDQGLQFLIQYYNGEERAKGNILERFSAQQFPDLHSELNLSSLELGDSALYFCASSVGAGVGTDTQYFGPGTRLTVL.

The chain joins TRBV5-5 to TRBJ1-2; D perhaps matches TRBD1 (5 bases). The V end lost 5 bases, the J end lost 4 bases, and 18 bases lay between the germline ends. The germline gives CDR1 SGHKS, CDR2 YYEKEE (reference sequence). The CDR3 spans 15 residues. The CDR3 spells CASRSLRGSIYGYTF. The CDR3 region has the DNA TGTGCCAGCAGATCATTACGGGGGAGTATCTATGGCTACACCTTC.

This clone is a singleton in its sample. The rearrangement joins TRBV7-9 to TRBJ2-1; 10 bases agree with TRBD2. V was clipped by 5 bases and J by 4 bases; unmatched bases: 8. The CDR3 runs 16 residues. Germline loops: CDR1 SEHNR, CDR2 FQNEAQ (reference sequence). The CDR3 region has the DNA TGTGCCAGCAGCCGAGGCCGACTAGCGGGTTACAATGAGCAGTTCTTC. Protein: CASSRGRLAGYNEQFF.

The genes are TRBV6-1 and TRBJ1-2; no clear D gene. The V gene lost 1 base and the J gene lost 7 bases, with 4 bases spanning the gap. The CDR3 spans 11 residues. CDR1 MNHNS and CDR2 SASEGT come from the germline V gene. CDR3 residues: CASSEGGGYTF. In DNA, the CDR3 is TGTGCCAGCAGTGAAGGAGGTGGCTACACCTTC.

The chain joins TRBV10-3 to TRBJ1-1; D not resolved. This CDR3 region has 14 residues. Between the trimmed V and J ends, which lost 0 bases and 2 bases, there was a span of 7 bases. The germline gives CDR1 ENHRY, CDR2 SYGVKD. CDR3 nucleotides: TGTGCCATCAGTGAGTCTTATAGAAACACTGAAGCTTTCTTT. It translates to CAISESYRNTEAFF.

The CDR3, as DNA: TGTGCCAGCAGCTCCCTCGGGGGTAACACCGGGGAGCTGTTTTTT. It translates to CASSSLGGNTGELFF. The chain carries TRBV5-6 and TRBJ2-2; perhaps TRBD2 as D (6 bases). The CDR3 consists of 15 residues. V was pared by 3 bases and J by 2 bases, with 11 bases between. CDR1 is SGHDT and CDR2 is YYEEEE in the germline V gene.

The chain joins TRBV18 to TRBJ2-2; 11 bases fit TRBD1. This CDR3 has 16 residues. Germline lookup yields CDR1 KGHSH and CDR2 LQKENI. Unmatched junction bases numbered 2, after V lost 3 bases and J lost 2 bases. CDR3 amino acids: CASSPRTGGNTGELFF. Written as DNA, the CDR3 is TGTGCCAGCTCACCCAGGACAGGGGGCAACACCGGGGAGCTGTTTTTT.

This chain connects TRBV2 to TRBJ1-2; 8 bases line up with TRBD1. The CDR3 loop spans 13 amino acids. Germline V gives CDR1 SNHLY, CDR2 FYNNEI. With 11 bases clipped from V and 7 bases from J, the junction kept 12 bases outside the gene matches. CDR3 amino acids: CAWGAGGIPGYTF. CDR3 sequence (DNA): TGTGCCTGGGGGGCAGGGGGCATTCCTGGCTACACCTTC.

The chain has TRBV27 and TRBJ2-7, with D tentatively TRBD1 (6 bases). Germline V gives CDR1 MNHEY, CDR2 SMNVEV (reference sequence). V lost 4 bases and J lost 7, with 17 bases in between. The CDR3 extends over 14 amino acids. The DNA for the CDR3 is TGTGCCAGCAGTTCGTACAGGGAAGGTGGAGAGCAGTACTTC. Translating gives CASSSYREGGEQYF.

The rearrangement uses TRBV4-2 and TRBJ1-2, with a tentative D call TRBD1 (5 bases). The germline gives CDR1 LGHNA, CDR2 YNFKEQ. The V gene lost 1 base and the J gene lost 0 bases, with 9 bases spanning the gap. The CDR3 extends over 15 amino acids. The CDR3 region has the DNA TGTGCCAGCAGCCAAGTCGCAGGGTCTAACTATGGCTACACCTTC. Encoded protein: CASSQVAGSNYGYTF.

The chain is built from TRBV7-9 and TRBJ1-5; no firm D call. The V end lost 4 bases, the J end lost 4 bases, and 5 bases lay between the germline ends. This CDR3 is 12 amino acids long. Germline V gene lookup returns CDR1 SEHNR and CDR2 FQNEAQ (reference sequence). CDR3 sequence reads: CASSSGNQPQHF. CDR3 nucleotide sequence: TGTGCCAGCAGCTCAGGAAATCAGCCCCAGCATTTT.

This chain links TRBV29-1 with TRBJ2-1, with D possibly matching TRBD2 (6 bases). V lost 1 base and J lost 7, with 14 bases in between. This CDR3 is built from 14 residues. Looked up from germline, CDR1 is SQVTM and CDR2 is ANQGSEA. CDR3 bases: TGCAGCGTTGAAGGGCTAGCGCCCCGGAATGAGCAGTTCTTC. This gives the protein CSVEGLAPRNEQFF.

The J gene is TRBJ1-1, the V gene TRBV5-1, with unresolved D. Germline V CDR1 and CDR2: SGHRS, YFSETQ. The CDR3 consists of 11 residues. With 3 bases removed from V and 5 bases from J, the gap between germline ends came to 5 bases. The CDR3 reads CASSSQTEAFF. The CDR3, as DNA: TGCGCCAGCAGCTCCCAGACTGAAGCTTTCTTT.

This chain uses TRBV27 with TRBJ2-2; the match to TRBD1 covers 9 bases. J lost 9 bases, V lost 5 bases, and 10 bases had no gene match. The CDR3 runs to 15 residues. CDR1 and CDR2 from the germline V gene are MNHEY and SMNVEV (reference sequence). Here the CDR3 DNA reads TGTGCCAGCAGTCACTATGGACAGGGGACGAGGGAGCTGTTTTTT. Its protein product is CASSHYGQGTRELFF.

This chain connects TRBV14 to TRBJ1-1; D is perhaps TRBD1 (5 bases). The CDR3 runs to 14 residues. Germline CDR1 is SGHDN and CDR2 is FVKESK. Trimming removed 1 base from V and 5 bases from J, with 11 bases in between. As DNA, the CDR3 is TGTGCCAGCAGCCAAGCCCTGCAGGGTACTGAAGCTTTCTTT. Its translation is CASSQALQGTEAFF.

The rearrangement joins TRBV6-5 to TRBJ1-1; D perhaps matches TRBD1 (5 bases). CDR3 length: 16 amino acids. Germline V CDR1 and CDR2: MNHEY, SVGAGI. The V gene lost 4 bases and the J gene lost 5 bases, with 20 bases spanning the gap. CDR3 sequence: CASSSPAGTWETEAFF. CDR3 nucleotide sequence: TGTGCCAGCAGTTCACCAGCCGGGACTTGGGAAACTGAAGCTTTCTTT.

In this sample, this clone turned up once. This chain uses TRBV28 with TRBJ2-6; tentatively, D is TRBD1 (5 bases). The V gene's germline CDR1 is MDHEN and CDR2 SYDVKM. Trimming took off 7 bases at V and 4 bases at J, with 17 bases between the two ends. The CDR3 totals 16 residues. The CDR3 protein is CASTPQGLRGANVLTF. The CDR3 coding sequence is TGTGCCAGCACGCCTCAGGGTTTACGCGGGGCCAACGTCCTGACTTTC. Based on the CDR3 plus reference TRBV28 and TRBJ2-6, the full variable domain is DVKVTQSSRYLVKRTGEKVFLECVQDMDHENMFWYRQDPGLGLRLIYFSYDVKMKEKGDIPEGYSVSREKKERFSLILESASTNQTSMYLCASTPQGLRGANVLTFGAGSRLTVL.